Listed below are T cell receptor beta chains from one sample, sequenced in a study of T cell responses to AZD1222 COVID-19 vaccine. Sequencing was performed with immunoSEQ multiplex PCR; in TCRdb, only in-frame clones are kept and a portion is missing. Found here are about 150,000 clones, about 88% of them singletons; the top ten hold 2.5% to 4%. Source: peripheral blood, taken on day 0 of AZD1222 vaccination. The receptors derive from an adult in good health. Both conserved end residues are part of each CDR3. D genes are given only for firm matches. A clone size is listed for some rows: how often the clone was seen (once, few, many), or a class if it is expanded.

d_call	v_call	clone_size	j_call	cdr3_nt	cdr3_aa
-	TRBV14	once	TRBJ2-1	TGTGCCAGCAGCCAAGGAAACGCTAGAAATATATACAATGAGCAGTTCTTC	CASSQGNARNIYNEQFF
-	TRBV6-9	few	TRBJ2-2	TGTGCCAGCATGGACAGCAACACCGGGGAGCTGTTTTTT	CASMDSNTGELFF
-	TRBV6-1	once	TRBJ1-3	TGTGCCAGCAGTGAAAGGCTAGGCAGCTCTGGAAACACCATATATTTT	CASSERLGSSGNTIYF
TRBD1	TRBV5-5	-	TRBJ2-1	TGTGCCAGCAGCTACGGGACAGGGTTCTATGAGCAGTTCTTC	CASSYGTGFYEQFF
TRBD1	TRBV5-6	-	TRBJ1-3	TGTGCCAGCAGCTTGGCCGGGACAGGGTACTCTGGAAACACCATATATTTT	CASSLAGTGYSGNTIYF
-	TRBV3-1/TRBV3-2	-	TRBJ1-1	TGTGCCAGCAGCCTAGGGGTGAACACTGAAGCTTTCTTT	CASSLGVNTEAFF
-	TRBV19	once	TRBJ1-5	TGTGCCAGTAGCAGGGTAAATAGCAATCAGCCCCAGCATTTT	CASSRVNSNQPQHF
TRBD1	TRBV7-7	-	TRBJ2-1	TGTGCCAGCAGCCAGGGGACAGGGTCTTTGAATGAGCAGTTCTTC	CASSQGTGSLNEQFF
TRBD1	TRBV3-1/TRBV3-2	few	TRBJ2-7	TGTGCCAGCAGCATCGGACAGGGCCACGAGCAGTACTTC	CASSIGQGHEQYF
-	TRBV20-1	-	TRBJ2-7	TGCAGTGCTCAGACCCCTACGGAGCAGTACTTC	CSAQTPTEQYF
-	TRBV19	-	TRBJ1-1	TGTGCCAGTACCCTTAACCCTAACGAGTACACTGAAGCTTTCTTT	CASTLNPNEYTEAFF
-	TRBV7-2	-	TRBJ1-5	TGTGCCAGCAGCCTAGAGGGTATGGGGTTCCTTCAGCCCCAGCATTTT	CASSLEGMGFLQPQHF
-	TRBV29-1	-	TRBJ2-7	TGCAGCGTTGAAGTGTCAGCCAACGAGCAGTACTTC	CSVEVSANEQYF
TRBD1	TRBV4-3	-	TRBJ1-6	TGCGCCAGCAGCCAAATGAGGGGACAGGGGAATTCACCCCTCCACTTT	CASSQMRGQGNSPLHF
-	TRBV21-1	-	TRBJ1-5	TGTGCCAGCGAAGAAACAGGGGGTCGCAATCAGCCCCAGCATTTT	CASEETGGRNQPQHF
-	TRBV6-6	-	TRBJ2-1	TGTGCCAGCAGTTTTCAGGGGAAGAATGAGCAGTTCTTC	CASSFQGKNEQFF
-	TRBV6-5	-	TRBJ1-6	TGTGCCAGCAGTTACTCGATACAGGGAGGACCCCTCCACTTT	CASSYSIQGGPLHF
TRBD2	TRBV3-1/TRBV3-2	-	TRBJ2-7	TGTGCCAGCAGCCAGGACACTAGCGGGGGTGCCTACGAGCAGTACTTC	CASSQDTSGGAYEQYF
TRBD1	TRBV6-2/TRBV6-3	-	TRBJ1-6	TGTGCCAGCAGCCGGGGACAGGTTAATTCACCCCTCCACTTT	CASSRGQVNSPLHF
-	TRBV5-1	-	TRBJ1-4	TGCGCCAGCAGCTTGAATGGGCAGGGCAGTGAAAAACTGTTTTTT	CASSLNGQGSEKLFF
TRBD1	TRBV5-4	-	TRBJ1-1	TGTGCCAGCAGCCGGGACAGGGGGCAAATGAACACTGAAGCTTTCTTT	CASSRDRGQMNTEAFF
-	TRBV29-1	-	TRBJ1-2	TGCAGCGTTGATGGTGGCTACACCTTC	CSVDGGYTF
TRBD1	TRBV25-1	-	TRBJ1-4	TGTGCCAGCAGTGAAAGAGGGGGCGGTGAAAAACTGTTTTTT	CASSERGGGEKLFF
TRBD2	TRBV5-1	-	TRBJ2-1	TGCGCCAGCAGCTTGGAACTAGCGGGGGGATACAATGAGCAGTTCTTC	CASSLELAGGYNEQFF
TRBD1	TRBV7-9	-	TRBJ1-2	TGTGCCAGCAGCTTGTCCGGGACAGCGAGCTATGGCTACACCTTC	CASSLSGTASYGYTF
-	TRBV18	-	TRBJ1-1	TGTGCCAGCTCACCAGAGAGGAACACTGAAGCTTTCTTT	CASSPERNTEAFF
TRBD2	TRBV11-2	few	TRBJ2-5	TGTGCCAGCAGCTTAGGGGTTTCTAGCGGGGTACAAGAGACCCAGTACTTC	CASSLGVSSGVQETQYF
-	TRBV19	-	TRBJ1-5	TGTGCCAGTAACCCCCAGCCGGGTGGCAATCAGCCCCAGCATTTT	CASNPQPGGNQPQHF
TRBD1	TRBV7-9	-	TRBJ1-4	TGTGCCAGCAGCCGGGGACAGTCAAAGGAAAAACTGTTTTTT	CASSRGQSKEKLFF
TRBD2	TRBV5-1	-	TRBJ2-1	TGCGCCAGCAGCTTGGCCGGGGGGAAAGATGAGCAGTTCTTC	CASSLAGGKDEQFF
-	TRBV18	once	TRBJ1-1	TGTGCCAGCTCACGCAACACACAGGGAGGAGAGGCTTTCTTT	CASSRNTQGGEAFF
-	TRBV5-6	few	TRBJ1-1	TGTGCCAGCAGCTTGGGAAAGGGAGGGACTGAAGCTTTCTTT	CASSLGKGGTEAFF
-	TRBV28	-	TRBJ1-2	TGTGCCAGCAGCCGGGCGGGCGATCCAGGGGAAAGTGGCTACACCTTC	CASSRAGDPGESGYTF
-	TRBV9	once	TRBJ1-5	TGTGCCAGCAGCGTATGGGGGGATGGCCAGCCCCAGCATTTT	CASSVWGDGQPQHF
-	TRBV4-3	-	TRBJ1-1	TGCGCCAGCAGCCAAGAACCGGCGGCCAACACTGAAGCTTTCTTT	CASSQEPAANTEAFF
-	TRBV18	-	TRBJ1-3	TGTGCCAGCTCGCTTGGAAACACCATATATTTT	CASSLGNTIYF
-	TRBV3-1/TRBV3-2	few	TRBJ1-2	TGTGCCAGCAGCCCCGAGGGGTTTAACTATGGCTACACCTTC	CASSPEGFNYGYTF
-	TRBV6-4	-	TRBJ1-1	TGTGCCAGCAGCGCTATATGGGGGGGAGAAGCTGAAGCTTTCTTT	CASSAIWGGEAEAFF
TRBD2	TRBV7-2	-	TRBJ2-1	TGTGCCAGCAGCAATAGCGGGACCTACAATGAGCAGTTCTTC	CASSNSGTYNEQFF